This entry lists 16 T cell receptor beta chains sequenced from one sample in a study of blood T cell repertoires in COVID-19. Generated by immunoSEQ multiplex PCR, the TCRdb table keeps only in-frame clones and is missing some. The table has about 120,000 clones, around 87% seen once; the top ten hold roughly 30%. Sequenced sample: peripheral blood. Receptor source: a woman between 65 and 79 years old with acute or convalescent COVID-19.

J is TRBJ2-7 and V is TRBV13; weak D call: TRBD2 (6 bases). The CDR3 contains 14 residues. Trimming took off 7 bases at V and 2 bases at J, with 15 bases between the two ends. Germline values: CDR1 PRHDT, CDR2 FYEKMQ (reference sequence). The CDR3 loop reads CASNGGLAPYEQYF. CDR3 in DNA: TGTGCCAGCAACGGCGGGCTAGCGCCCTACGAGCAGTACTTC.

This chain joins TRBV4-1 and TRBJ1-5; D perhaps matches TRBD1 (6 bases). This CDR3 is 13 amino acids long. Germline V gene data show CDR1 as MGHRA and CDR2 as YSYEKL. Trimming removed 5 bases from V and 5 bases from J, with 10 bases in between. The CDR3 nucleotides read TGCGCCAGCAGCGCACAGGGACATCAGCCCCAGCATTTT. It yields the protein CASSAQGHQPQHF.

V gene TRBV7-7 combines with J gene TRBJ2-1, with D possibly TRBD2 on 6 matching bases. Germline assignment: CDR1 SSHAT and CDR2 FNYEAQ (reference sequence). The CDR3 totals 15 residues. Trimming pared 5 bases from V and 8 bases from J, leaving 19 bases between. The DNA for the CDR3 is TGTGCCAGCAGCCCACGGGGGACCCCCGGGGATGAGCAGTTCTTC. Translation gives CASSPRGTPGDEQFF.

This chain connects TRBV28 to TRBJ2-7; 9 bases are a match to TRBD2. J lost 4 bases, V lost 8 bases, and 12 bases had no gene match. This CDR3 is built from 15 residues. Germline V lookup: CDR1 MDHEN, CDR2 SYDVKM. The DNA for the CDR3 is TGTGCCAGCCCCCCCGCGGGACTAGCTGGGTACGAGCAGTACTTC. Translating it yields CASPPAGLAGYEQYF.

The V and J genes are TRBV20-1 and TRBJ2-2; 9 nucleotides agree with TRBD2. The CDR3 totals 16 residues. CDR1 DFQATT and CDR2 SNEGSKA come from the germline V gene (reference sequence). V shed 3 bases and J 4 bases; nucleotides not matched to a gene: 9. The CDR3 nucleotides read TGCAGTGCTAGTGCTGCGACTAGCGGAGGCACCGGGGAGCTGTTTTTT. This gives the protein CSASAATSGGTGELFF.

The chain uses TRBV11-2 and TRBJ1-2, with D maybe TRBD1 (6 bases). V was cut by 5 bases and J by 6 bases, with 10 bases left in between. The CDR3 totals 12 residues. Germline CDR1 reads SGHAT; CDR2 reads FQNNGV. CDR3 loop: CASSTYRDGYTF. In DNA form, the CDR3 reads TGTGCCAGCAGCACCTACAGGGATGGCTACACCTTC. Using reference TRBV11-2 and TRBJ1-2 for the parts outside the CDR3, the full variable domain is EAGVAQSPRYKIIEKRQSVAFWCNPISGHATLYWYQQILGQGPKLLIQFQNNGVVDDSQLPKDRFSAERLKGVDSTLKIQPAKLEDSAVYLCASSTYRDGYTFGSGTRLTVV.

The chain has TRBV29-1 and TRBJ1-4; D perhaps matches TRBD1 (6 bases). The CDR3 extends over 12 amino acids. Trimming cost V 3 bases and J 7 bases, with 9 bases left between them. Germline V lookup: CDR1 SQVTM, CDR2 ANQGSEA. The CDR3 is CSVEGGAEKLFF. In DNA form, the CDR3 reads TGCAGCGTTGAGGGGGGGGCTGAAAAACTGTTTTTT. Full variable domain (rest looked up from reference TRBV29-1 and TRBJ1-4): SAVISQKPSRDICQRGTSLTIQCQVDSQVTMMFWYRQQPGQSLTLIATANQGSEATYESGFVIDKFPISRPNLTFSTLTVSNMSPEDSSIYLCSVEGGAEKLFFGSGTQLSVL.

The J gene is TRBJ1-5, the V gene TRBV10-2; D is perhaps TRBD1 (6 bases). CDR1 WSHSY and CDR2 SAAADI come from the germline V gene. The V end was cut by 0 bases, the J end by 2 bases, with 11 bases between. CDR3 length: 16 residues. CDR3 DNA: TGCGCCAGCAGTGAGTCGCGGGGGCTCGGCAATCAGCCCCAGCATTTT. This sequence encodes CASSESRGLGNQPQHF.

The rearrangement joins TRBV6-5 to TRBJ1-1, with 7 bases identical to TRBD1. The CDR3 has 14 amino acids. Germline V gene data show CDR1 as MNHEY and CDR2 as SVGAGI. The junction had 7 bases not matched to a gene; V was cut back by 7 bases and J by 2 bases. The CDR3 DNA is TGTGCCAGCACCCAAGGGACAGTAAACACTGAAGCTTTCTTT. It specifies CASTQGTVNTEAFF.

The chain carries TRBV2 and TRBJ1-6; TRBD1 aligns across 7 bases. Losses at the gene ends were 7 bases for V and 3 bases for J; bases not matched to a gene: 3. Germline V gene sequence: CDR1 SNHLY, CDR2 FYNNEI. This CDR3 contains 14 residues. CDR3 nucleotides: TGTGCCAGCACAGGGGGGATCTATAATTCACCCCTCCACTTT. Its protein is CASTGGIYNSPLHF.

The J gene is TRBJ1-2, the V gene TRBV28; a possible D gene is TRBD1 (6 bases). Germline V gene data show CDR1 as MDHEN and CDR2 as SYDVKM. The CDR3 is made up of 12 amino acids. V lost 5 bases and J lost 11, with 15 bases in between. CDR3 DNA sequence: TGTGCCAGCAGTCTACTGACAGGAAGGTACACCTTC. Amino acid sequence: CASSLLTGRYTF.

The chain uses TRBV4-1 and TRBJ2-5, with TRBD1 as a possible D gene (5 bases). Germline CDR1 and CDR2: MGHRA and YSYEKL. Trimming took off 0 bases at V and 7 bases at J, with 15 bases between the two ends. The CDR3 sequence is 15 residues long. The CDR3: CASSQEGSAQGTQYF. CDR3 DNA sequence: TGCGCCAGCAGCCAAGAAGGAAGCGCCCAGGGGACCCAGTACTTC.

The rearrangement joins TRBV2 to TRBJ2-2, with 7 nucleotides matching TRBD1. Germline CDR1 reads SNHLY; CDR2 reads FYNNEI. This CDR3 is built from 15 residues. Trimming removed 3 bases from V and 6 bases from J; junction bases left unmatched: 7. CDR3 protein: CASSDQGVTAGELFF. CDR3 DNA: TGTGCCAGCAGTGATCAGGGGGTCACTGCCGGGGAGCTGTTTTTT.

For the CDR3, the DNA is TGTGCCATCAGTGAGTCGTTTAAGACCCAGTACTTC. It encodes CAISESFKTQYF. The chain combines TRBV10-3 with TRBJ2-5; no clear D gene. The CDR3 has 12 residues. Germline-derived CDR1 and CDR2 are ENHRY and SYGVKD. Trimming took 0 bases from V and 6 from J, leaving 5 bases between them.

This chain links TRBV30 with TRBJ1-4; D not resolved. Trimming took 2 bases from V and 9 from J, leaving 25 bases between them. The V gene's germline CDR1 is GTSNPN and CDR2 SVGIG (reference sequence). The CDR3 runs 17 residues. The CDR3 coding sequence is TGTGCCTGGAGTCTACTTGGGTATGGAGGCGGAAGGAAAAAACTGTTTTTT. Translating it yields CAWSLLGYGGGRKKLFF.

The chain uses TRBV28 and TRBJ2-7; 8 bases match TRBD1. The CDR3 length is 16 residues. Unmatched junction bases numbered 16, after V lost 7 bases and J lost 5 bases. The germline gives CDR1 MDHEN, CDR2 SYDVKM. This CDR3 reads CASNPGGGQGLDEQYF. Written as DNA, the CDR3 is TGTGCCAGCAATCCCGGGGGCGGACAGGGTCTGGACGAGCAGTACTTC.